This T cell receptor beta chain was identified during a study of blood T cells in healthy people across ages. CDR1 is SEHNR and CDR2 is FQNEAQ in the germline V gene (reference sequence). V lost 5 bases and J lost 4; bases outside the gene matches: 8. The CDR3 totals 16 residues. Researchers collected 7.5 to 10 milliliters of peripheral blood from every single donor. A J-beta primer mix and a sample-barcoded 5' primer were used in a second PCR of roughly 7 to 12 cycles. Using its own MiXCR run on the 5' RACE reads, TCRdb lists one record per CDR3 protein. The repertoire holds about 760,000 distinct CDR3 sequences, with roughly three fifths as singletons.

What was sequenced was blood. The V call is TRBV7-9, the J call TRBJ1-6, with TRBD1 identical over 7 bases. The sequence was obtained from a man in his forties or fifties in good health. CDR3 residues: CASSADRDSYNSPLHF. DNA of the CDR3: TGTGCCAGCAGCGCCGACCGGGACAGTTATAATTCACCCCTCCACTTT.